Each of the 28 T cell receptor beta chains below was sequenced from the same sample in a study of control samples from healthy donors and cancer patients. Sequencing was performed with immunoSEQ multiplex PCR; in TCRdb, only in-frame clones are kept and a portion is missing. In the table there are more than 75,000 clones, about 90% of which are singletons. Sequencing input: blood. Receptors were obtained from a man in his fifties or sixties in good health.

The chain recombines TRBV5-1 with TRBJ2-3; D call uncertain. V was trimmed by 0 bases and J by 2 bases, leaving 13 bases between them. The CDR3 is made up of 16 amino acids. Germline V gene data show CDR1 as SGHRS and CDR2 as YFSETQ. CDR3 sequence: CASSLESHLPTDTQYF. The CDR3 DNA reads as TGCGCCAGCAGCTTGGAAAGCCACCTCCCCACAGATACGCAGTATTTT.

As concerns this clone: The same CDR3 is also encoded by other DNA sequences in this sample. The J gene is TRBJ2-3, the V gene TRBV12-5; D is unclear. Trimming removed 6 bases from V and 3 bases from J, with 4 bases in between. The CDR3 is 11 residues long. Germline V lookup: CDR1 LGHNT, CDR2 FRNRAP. The CDR3, as DNA: TGTGCTAGTGGCCGAACAGATACGCAGTATTTT. Encoded protein: CASGRTDTQYF.

The chain links TRBV6-4 to TRBJ1-1; no clear D gene. Germline V gene data show CDR1 as MRHNA and CDR2 as SNTAGT. The CDR3 sequence is 14 residues long. With 5 bases removed from V and 1 base from J, the gap between germline ends came to 11 bases. The CDR3: CASSSEAENTEAFF. CDR3 coding DNA: TGTGCCAGCAGTAGTGAAGCGGAGAACACTGAAGCTTTCTTT.

The chain uses TRBV15 and TRBJ2-5; D might be TRBD2 (6 bases). The CDR3 runs 15 residues. V was cut by 1 base and J by 1 base, with 10 bases left in between. Germline CDR1 is LNHNV and CDR2 is YYDKDF (reference sequence). The chain's CDR3 is CATSRGTILQETQYF. Written as DNA, the CDR3 is TGTGCCACCAGCAGAGGGACTATCCTCCAAGAGACCCAGTACTTC.

The V call is TRBV27, the J call TRBJ2-2; TRBD2 aligns across 8 bases. This CDR3 has 15 residues. Germline trimming cut 3 bases from V and 7 bases from J; bases unmatched to any gene: 7. Germline CDR1 and CDR2: MNHEY and SMNVEV (reference sequence). Here the CDR3 reads CASSFRGGRYGELFF. The CDR3 nucleotides read TGTGCCAGCAGTTTTCGGGGGGGACGCTACGGGGAGCTGTTTTTT.

The CDR3 spells CASSLTNEQFF. The DNA for the CDR3 is TGCGCCAGCAGCTTGACAAATGAGCAGTTCTTC. J is TRBJ2-1 and V is TRBV5-1; D remains ambiguous. Trimming removed 1 base at V and 7 bases at J, with 3 bases between. CDR1 is SGHRS, CDR2 YFSETQ, per germline. CDR3 size: 11 residues.

The CDR3 DNA reads TGTGCCAGCAGCCAGCGGACAGGGGCCGGGGAGCTGTTTTTT. This translates into CASSQRTGAGELFF. This chain uses TRBV9 with TRBJ2-2; 9 bases are a match to TRBD1. Trimming took 4 bases from V and 6 from J; bases not matched to a gene: 4. Germline CDR1 and CDR2: SGDLS and YYNGEE. This CDR3 is 14 amino acids long. The full variable domain, completed using reference TRBV9 and TRBJ2-2, is DSGVTQTPKHLITATGQRVTLRCSPRSGDLSVYWYQQSLDQGLQFLIQYYNGEERAKGNILERFSAQQFPDLHSELNLSSLELGDSALYFCASSQRTGAGELFFGEGSRLTVL.

This clone was seen a single time. This chain connects TRBV10-1 to TRBJ1-2, with 7 bases matching TRBD1. Germline assignment: CDR1 WNHNN and CDR2 SYGVQD (reference sequence). The CDR3 spans 13 residues. V shed 6 bases, J shed 5 bases, and the junction held 6 bases outside the gene matches. Written as DNA, the CDR3 is TGCGCCAGCAGGGACAGGACAGGTTATGGCTACACCTTC. Encoded protein: CASRDRTGYGYTF.

V and J are TRBV19 and TRBJ2-5; no firm D call. CDR1 is LNHDA, CDR2 SQIVND, per germline (reference sequence). The V gene lost 7 bases and the J gene lost 0 bases, with 12 bases spanning the gap. The CDR3 is 14 residues long. In nucleotides, the CDR3 is TGTGCCAGTACTACCGGACGGAACCAAGAGACCCAGTACTTC. It encodes CASTTGRNQETQYF.

The V gene is TRBV9, the J gene TRBJ1-4; D call uncertain. Germline V lookup: CDR1 SGDLS, CDR2 YYNGEE. The CDR3 length is 14 residues. Trimming removed 0 bases at V and 8 bases at J, with 11 bases between. CDR3 bases: TGTGCCAGCAGCGTAGCTCATTCTAGGGAAAAACTGTTTTTT. Protein product: CASSVAHSREKLFF.

The V call is TRBV14, the J call TRBJ2-1; 8 nucleotides align to TRBD1. V gave up 4 bases and J gave up 0 bases; unmatched junction bases: 17. Germline values: CDR1 SGHDN, CDR2 FVKESK. The CDR3 spans 20 residues. CDR3 region: CASSPLVGQVPKGSYNEQFF. Here the CDR3 DNA reads TGTGCCAGCAGCCCCCTCGTGGGACAGGTGCCCAAGGGCTCCTACAATGAGCAGTTCTTC.

The CDR3 spells CASSQDWGGETQYF. As DNA, the CDR3 is TGTGCCAGCAGCCAAGATTGGGGGGGGGAGACCCAGTACTTC. The chain uses TRBV4-2 and TRBJ2-5; TRBD2 matches at 7 bases. Unmatched junction bases numbered 3, after V lost 0 bases and J lost 5 bases. CDR3 size: 14 residues. CDR1 LGHNA and CDR2 YNFKEQ come from the germline V gene.

The chain couples TRBV15 to TRBJ1-5; 11 positions agree with TRBD1. Unmatched junction bases numbered 4, after V lost 8 bases and J lost 7 bases. The CDR3 spans 13 residues. Germline V gene sequence: CDR1 LNHNV, CDR2 YYDKDF (reference sequence). The CDR3 DNA reads TGTGCCACCCGTGGGGACAGGGGGCAGCCCCAGCATTTT. Amino acid sequence: CATRGDRGQPQHF.

The chain employs TRBV3-1 (or the pseudogene TRBV3-2) and TRBJ2-1; no clear D gene. Germline assignment: CDR1 LGHDT and CDR2 YNNKEL (reference sequence). There are 16 residues in the CDR3. V was pared by 1 base and J by 4 bases, with 14 bases between. The chain's CDR3 is CASSQGTIRQYNEQFF. The CDR3 nucleotides read TGTGCCAGCAGCCAAGGCACCATACGCCAATACAATGAGCAGTTCTTC.

The chain joins TRBV7-8 to TRBJ2-4; either TRBD1 or TRBD2 may supply D (5 bases each). The CDR3 loop spans 16 amino acids. From germline, CDR1 is SGHVS and CDR2 FQNEAQ. V lost 5 bases and J lost 2, with 16 bases in between. Written as DNA, the CDR3 is TGTGCCAGCAGCCGGGGCCCGACAGCCACCAAAAACATTCAGTACTTC. Translating gives CASSRGPTATKNIQYF.

The chain carries TRBV19 and TRBJ2-5; 8 nucleotides match TRBD1. Germline V gene data show CDR1 as LNHDA and CDR2 as SQIVND (reference sequence). The CDR3 contains 16 residues. V shed 3 bases and J 5 bases; nucleotides not matched to a gene: 11. CDR3: CASSISDPGGWETQYF. CDR3 sequence (DNA): TGTGCCAGTAGTATTTCGGATCCAGGGGGCTGGGAGACCCAGTACTTC.

This sequence joins TRBV12-5 and TRBJ2-7, with TRBD1 identical over 8 bases. Germline assignment: CDR1 LGHNT and CDR2 FRNRAP. With V trimmed by 0 bases and J by 7 bases, 17 bases remained unmatched. This CDR3 comprises 18 residues. Here the CDR3 reads CASGLVTLPSTGAKEQYF. The CDR3, as DNA: TGTGCTAGTGGTTTGGTAACCCTCCCCTCGACAGGGGCTAAGGAGCAGTACTTC.

This chain uses TRBV7-9 with TRBJ2-5, with TRBD1 identical over 8 bases. This CDR3 has 17 residues. Germline V gene sequence: CDR1 SEHNR, CDR2 FQNEAQ (reference sequence). Trimming removed 5 bases from V and 4 bases from J; junction bases left unmatched: 15. CDR3 nucleotides: TGTGCCAGCAGCACCCTCCTCGCAGGGGGCGCGGGAGAGACCCAGTACTTC. This gives the protein CASSTLLAGGAGETQYF. The whole variable domain, remainder taken from reference TRBV7-9 and TRBJ2-5, is DTGVSQNPRHKITKRGQNVTFRCDPISEHNRLYWYRQTLGQGPEFLTYFQNEAQLEKSRLLSDRFSAERPKGSFSTLEIQRTEQGDSAMYLCASSTLLAGGAGETQYFGPGTRLLVL.

V and J are TRBV27 and TRBJ2-2, with no clear D. CDR3 length equals 14 residues. Per the germline V gene, CDR1 is MNHEY and CDR2 is SMNVEV (reference sequence). Trimming removed 2 bases from V and 1 base from J, with 5 bases in between. In DNA form, the CDR3 reads TGTGCCAGCAGTTTACGCGGGAACACCGGGGAGCTGTTTTTT. Translated: CASSLRGNTGELFF.

This clone was seen a single time. The chain has TRBV27 and TRBJ2-1, with 9 bases aligning to TRBD2. This CDR3 is built from 17 residues. CDR1 MNHEY and CDR2 SMNVEV come from the germline V gene (reference sequence). V lost 1 base, J lost 5 bases, and 9 bases stayed unmatched. CDR3 nucleotides: TGTGCCAGCAGTTTATATAGTAGGGCTAGCGGGAACAATGAGCAGTTCTTC. It is translated as CASSLYSRASGNNEQFF.

The genes are TRBV10-3 and TRBJ1-1; 9 positions agree with TRBD1. CDR1 ENHRY and CDR2 SYGVKD come from the germline V gene. This CDR3 contains 14 residues. Trimming took 6 bases from V and 3 from J; bases not matched to a gene: 5. The CDR3 reads CAIRGQGFDTEAFF. CDR3 coding DNA: TGTGCCATCAGAGGACAGGGGTTTGACACTGAAGCTTTCTTT.

The chain combines TRBV10-3 with TRBJ1-1; a weak D match, TRBD1 (6 bases). Trimming left V 10 bases short and J 1 base short, with 13 bases between. The germline V gene encodes CDR1 ENHRY and CDR2 SYGVKD. This CDR3 comprises 13 residues. As DNA, the CDR3 is TGTGCCACGAAGACAGGAGAGAACACTGAAGCTTTCTTT. Amino acids: CATKTGENTEAFF.

The DNA for the CDR3 is TGTGCCAGCAGCTTTGAGGGATGGAGTACTGAAGCTTTCTTT. Its protein is CASSFEGWSTEAFF. The chain uses TRBV7-8 and TRBJ1-1; no firm D call. Trimming removed 3 bases from V and 5 bases from J, with 13 bases in between. Germline-derived CDR1 and CDR2 are SGHVS and FQNEAQ. This CDR3 region has 14 residues.

CDR3 bases: TGTGCCAGCAGGGAGACAGGGAACACTGAAGCTTTCTTT. This encodes CASRETGNTEAFF. The V gene is TRBV6-5, the J gene TRBJ1-1; TRBD1 might be the D (6 bases). The germline V and J ends were trimmed by 6 bases and 1 base, with 9 bases remaining between them. This CDR3 is 13 amino acids long. Germline assignment: CDR1 MNHEY and CDR2 SVGAGI.

This clone was seen a few times. This rearrangement joins TRBV5-1 to TRBJ1-5; tentatively, D is TRBD1 (5 bases). CDR3 length equals 15 residues. Germline V gives CDR1 SGHRS, CDR2 YFSETQ. V lost 0 bases and J 6 bases, leaving 13 bases between the germline ends. CDR3 sequence (DNA): TGCGCCAGCAGCTTGGGAGAGGGGATGGGTCAGCCCCAGCATTTT. Encoded protein: CASSLGEGMGQPQHF.

The chain couples TRBV6-6 to TRBJ1-2; tentative D call: TRBD1 (5 bases). Germline CDR1 MNHNY, CDR2 SVGAGI (reference sequence). The V and J ends lost 2 bases and 5 bases respectively, with 15 bases between them. CDR3 length: 15 residues. The CDR3 loop reads CASSYTGEKGYGYTF. For the CDR3, the DNA is TGTGCCAGCAGTTACACCGGGGAGAAGGGGTATGGCTACACCTTC.

This clone has just one count. The rearrangement links TRBV5-4 to TRBJ2-7; D not certain. With 0 bases removed from V and 4 bases from J, the gap between germline ends came to 14 bases. The CDR3 runs 15 residues. Germline-derived CDR1 and CDR2 are SGHNT and YYREEE (reference sequence). The CDR3 region is CASSLGLLSVYEQYF. Written as DNA, the CDR3 is TGTGCCAGCAGCTTGGGTTTGTTGTCAGTTTACGAGCAGTACTTC.

The V and J genes are TRBV30 and TRBJ1-1; TRBD1 is a possible D gene (5 bases). V was trimmed by 0 bases and J by 5 bases, leaving 10 bases between them. Germline CDR1 reads GTSNPN; CDR2 reads SVGIG (reference sequence). This CDR3 contains 13 residues. In DNA, the CDR3 is TGTGCCTGGAGTGTAAGGGGAGGGACTGAAGCTTTCTTT. Protein: CAWSVRGGTEAFF.